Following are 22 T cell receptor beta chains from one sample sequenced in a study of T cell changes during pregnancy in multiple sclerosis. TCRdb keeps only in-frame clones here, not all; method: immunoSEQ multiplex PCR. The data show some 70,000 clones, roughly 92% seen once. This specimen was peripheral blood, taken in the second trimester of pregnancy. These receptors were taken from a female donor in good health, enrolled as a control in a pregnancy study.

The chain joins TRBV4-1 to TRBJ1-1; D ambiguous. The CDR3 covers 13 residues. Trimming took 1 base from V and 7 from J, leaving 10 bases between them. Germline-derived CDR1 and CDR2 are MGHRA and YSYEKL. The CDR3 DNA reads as TGCGCCAGCAGCCAAGTGAGTACGGGTGAAGCTTTCTTT. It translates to CASSQVSTGEAFF.

The CDR3 DNA reads TGTGCCAGCAGTGAAGGGACAGGGATTAAAAAACTGTTTTTT. Its protein product is CASSEGTGIKKLFF. The chain couples TRBV25-1 to TRBJ1-4, with TRBD1 matching over 9 bases. Per the germline V gene, CDR1 is MGHDK and CDR2 is SYGVNS. CDR3 size: 14 residues. With 2 bases clipped from V and 9 bases from J, the junction kept 4 bases outside the gene matches.

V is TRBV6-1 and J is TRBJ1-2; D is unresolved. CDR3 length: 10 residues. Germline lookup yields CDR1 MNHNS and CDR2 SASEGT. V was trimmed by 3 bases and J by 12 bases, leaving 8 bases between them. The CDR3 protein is CASSEGRHTF. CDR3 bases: TGTGCCAGCAGTGAGGGGAGGCACACCTTC.

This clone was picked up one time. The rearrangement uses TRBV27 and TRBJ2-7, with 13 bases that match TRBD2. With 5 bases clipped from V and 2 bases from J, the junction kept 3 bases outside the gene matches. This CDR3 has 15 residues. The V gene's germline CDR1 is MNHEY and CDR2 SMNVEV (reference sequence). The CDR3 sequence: CASSEGLAGPYEQYF. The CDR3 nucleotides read TGTGCCAGCAGTGAGGGACTAGCGGGGCCCTACGAGCAGTACTTC.

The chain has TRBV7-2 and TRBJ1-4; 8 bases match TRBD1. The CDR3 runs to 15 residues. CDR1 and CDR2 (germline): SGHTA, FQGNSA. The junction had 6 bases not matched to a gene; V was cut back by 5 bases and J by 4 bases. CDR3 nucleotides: TGTGCCAGCAGCACAGGACAGGGAGGTAATGAAAAACTGTTTTTT. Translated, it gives CASSTGQGGNEKLFF.

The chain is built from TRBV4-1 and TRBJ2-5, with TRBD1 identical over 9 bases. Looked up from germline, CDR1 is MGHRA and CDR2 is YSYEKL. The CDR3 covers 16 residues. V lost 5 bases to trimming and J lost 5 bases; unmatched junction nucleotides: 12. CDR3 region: CASSFGRTGEGETQYF. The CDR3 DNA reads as TGCGCCAGCAGCTTTGGGAGGACAGGGGAGGGGGAGACCCAGTACTTC.

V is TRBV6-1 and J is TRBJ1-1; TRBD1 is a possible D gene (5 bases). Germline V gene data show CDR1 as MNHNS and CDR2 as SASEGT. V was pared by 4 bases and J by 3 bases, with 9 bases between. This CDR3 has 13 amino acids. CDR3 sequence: CASSVLGDTEAFF. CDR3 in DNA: TGTGCCAGCAGTGTTTTAGGGGACACTGAAGCTTTCTTT.

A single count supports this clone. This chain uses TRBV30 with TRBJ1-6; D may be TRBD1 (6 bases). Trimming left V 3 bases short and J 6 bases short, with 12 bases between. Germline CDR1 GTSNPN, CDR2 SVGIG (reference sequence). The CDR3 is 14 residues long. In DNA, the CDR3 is TGTGCCTGGAGCGTTGGACAGCGTAATTCACCCCTCCACTTT. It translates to CAWSVGQRNSPLHF.

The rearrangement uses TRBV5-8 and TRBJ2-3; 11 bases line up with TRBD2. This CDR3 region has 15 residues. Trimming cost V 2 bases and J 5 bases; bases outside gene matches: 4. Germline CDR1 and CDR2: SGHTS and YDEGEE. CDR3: CASSFGLAGGDTQYF. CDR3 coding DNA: TGTGCCAGCAGCTTTGGTCTAGCGGGGGGAGATACGCAGTATTTT.

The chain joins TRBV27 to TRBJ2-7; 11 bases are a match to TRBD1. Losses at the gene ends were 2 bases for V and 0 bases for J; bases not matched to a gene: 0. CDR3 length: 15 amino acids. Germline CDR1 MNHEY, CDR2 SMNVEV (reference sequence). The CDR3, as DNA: TGTGCCAGCAGTTTAGGGACAGGGGGCTCCTACGAGCAGTACTTC. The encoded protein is CASSLGTGGSYEQYF.

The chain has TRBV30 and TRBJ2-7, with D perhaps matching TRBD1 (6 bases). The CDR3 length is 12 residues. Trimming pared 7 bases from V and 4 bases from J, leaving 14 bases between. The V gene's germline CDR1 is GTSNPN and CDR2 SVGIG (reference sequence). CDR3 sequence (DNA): TGTGCCTTTAGGGGGATGAATTACGAGCAGTACTTC. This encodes CAFRGMNYEQYF.

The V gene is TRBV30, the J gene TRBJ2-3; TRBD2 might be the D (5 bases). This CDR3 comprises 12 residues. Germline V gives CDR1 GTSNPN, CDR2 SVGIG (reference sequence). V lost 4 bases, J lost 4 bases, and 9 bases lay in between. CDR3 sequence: CAWNSDADTQYF. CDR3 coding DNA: TGTGCCTGGAATAGCGACGCAGATACGCAGTATTTT.

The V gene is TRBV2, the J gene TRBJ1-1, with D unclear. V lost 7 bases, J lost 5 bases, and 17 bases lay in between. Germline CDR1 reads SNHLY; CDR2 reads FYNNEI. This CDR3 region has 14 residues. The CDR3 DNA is TGTGCCAGCAAAAGGGTAAGGGAGAGGACTGAAGCTTTCTTT. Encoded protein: CASKRVRERTEAFF.

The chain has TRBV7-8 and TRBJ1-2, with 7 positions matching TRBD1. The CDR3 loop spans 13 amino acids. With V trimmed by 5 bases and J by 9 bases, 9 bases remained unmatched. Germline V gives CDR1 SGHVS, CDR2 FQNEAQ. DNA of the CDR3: TGTGCCAGCAGCCCCCGGACAGGTTCGCGCTACACCTTC. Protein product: CASSPRTGSRYTF.

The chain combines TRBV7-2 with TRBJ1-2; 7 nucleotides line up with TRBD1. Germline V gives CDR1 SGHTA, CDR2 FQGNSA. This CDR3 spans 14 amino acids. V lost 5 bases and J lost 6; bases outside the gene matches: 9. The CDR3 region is CASSARQGRDGYTF. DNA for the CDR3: TGTGCCAGCAGCGCACGACAGGGTCGAGATGGCTACACCTTC.

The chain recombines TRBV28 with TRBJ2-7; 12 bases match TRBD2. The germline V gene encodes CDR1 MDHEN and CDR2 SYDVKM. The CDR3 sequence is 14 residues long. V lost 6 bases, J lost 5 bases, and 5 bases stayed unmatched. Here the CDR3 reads CASSPSGGAHEQYF. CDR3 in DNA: TGTGCCAGCAGCCCTAGCGGGGGGGCACACGAGCAGTACTTC.

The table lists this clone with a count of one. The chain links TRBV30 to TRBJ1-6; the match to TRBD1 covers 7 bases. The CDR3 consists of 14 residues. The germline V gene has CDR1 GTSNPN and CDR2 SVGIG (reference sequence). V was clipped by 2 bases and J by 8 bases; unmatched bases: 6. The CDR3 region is CAWSITGEDSPLHF. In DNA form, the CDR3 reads TGTGCCTGGAGTATTACAGGGGAGGATTCACCCCTCCACTTT.

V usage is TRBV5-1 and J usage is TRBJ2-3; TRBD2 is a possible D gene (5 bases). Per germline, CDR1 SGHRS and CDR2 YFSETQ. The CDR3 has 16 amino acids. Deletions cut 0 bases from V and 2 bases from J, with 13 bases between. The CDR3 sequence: CASSLVTSQSTDTQYF. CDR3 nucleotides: TGCGCCAGCAGCTTGGTAACTAGTCAGTCCACAGATACGCAGTATTTT.

CDR3 nucleotides: TGCAGCGTTGCACTAGCGGGGGGTTACACAGATACGCAGTATTTT. It encodes CSVALAGGYTDTQYF. The chain employs TRBV29-1 and TRBJ2-3; 12 positions agree with TRBD2. The CDR3 is 15 residues long. Trimming at V came to 4 bases and at J to 2 bases, leaving 4 bases not matched to a gene. Germline CDR1 SQVTM, CDR2 ANQGSEA.

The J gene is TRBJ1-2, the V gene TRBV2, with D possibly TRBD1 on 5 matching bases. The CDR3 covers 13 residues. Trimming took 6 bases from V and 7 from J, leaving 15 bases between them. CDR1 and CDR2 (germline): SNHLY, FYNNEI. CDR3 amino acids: CASRGTGLLGYTF. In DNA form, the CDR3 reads TGTGCCAGCAGGGGGACGGGACTCCTTGGCTACACCTTC.

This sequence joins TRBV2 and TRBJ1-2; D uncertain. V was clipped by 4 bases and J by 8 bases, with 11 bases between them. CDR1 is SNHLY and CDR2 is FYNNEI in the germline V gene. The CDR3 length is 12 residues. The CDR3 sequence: CASSGNTGGYTF. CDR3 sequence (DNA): TGTGCCAGCAGTGGAAACACGGGGGGCTACACCTTC.

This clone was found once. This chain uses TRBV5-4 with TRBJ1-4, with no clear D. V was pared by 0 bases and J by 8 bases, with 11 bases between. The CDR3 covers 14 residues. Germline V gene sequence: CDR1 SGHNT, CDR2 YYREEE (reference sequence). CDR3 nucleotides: TGTGCCAGCAGCTTGGGGGCAGATACAGAAAAACTGTTTTTT. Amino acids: CASSLGADTEKLFF.